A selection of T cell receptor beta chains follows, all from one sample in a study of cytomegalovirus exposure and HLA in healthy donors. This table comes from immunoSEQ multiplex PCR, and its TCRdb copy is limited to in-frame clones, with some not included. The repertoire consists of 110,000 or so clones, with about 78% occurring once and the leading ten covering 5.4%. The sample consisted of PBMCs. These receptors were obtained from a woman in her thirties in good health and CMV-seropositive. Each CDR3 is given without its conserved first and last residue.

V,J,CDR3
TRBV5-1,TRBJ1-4,ASSLGPLQGGLF
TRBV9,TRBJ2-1,ASSVGENEQF
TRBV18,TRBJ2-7,ASSTGVPYEQY
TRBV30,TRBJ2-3,AWREQGSTDTQY
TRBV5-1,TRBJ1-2,ASSLDPATGYGYT
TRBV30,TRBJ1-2,AWSAKGVLAGYT
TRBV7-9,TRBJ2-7,ASSLISGTGGTYEQY
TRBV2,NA,ASGIAGGGDEQY
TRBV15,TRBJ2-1,ATSGDGLAGGNEQF
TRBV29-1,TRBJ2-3,SGMGASADTQY
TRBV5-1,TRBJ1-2,ASSPGTGNVGGYT
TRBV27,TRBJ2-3,ASSFNGGRYTDTQY
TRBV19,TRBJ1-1,ATGDRANTEAF
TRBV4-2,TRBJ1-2,ASTSGYGYT
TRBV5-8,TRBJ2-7,ASSSGRDRNEQY
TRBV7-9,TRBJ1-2,ASSNAGTGSGYT
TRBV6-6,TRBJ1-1,ASSYLLQGNTEAF
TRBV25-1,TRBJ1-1,ASRNDPGFATEAF
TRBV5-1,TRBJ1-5,ASSLDTPPSTQH
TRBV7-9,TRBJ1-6,ASSLSAGGLTYNSPLH
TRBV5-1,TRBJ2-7,ASSYQGDASYEQY
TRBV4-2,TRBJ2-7,ASSPRLETGLVYEQY
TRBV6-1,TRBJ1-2,ANNPDRQINYGYT
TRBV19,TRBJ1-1,ASRERGYTEAF
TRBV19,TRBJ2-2,ASSIYRVDTGELF
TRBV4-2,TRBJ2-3,ASSLARQGNTDTQY
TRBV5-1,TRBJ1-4,ASSLSGQGVARIEEKLF
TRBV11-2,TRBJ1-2,ASSSRGGNYGYT
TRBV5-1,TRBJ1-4,ASSFQGQPTNEKLF
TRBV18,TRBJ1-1,ASSPNGQGEAF
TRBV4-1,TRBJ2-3,ASSQGLAGSTDTQY
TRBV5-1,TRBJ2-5,ASSLGDRGGEETQY
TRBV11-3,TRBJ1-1,ASSKDSNTEAF
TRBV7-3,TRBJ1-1,ASSSDRGNTEAF
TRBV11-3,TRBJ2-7,ASSPQGQGAGEQY
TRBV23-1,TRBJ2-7,ASSQQGKYLYEQY
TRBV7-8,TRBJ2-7,ASSLAVAEQY
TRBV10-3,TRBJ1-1,AISVAGGITEAF
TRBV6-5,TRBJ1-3,ASRRQGASGNTIY
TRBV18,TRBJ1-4,ASSRKRVSGSDEKLF
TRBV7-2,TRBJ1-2,ASSLNRGLKSGYT
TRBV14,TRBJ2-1,ASSHRDWTYNEQF
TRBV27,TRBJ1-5,ASSSQGGNQPQH
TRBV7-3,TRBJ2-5,ASSLSRGALETQY
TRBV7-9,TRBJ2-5,ASSLDSTGWETQY
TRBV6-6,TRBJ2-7,ASSPSTSGNEQY
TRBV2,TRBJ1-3,ASISPRGQGKNTIY
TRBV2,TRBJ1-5,ASSDEQINQPQH